This T cell receptor (beta chain) is drawn from a study of blood T cell repertoires in COVID-19. Authors' methods: From reference gene primer amplification, estimates of nucleated cell counts were derived. The method was immunoSEQ multiplex PCR; TCRdb's version includes in-frame clones alone and lacks a portion of them. Clone size and the V and J calls come from that table; the DNA yielded D and trimming. Among over 150,000 clones listed, 94% were seen once. Unmatched junction bases numbered 15, after V lost 3 bases and J lost 4 bases. Germline CDR1 is DFQATT and CDR2 is SNEGSKA (reference sequence). The CDR3 has 17 amino acids.

Source material: peripheral blood. This chain connects TRBV20-1 to TRBJ2-5; TRBD1 agrees at 9 bases. This TCR came from a man between 25 and 39 years old with COVID-19, enrolled during active disease. CDR3 loop: CSASTGQGFLLGETQYF. The DNA of the CDR3 is TGCAGTGCTAGTACGGGACAGGGTTTTCTATTGGGAGAGACCCAGTACTTC.